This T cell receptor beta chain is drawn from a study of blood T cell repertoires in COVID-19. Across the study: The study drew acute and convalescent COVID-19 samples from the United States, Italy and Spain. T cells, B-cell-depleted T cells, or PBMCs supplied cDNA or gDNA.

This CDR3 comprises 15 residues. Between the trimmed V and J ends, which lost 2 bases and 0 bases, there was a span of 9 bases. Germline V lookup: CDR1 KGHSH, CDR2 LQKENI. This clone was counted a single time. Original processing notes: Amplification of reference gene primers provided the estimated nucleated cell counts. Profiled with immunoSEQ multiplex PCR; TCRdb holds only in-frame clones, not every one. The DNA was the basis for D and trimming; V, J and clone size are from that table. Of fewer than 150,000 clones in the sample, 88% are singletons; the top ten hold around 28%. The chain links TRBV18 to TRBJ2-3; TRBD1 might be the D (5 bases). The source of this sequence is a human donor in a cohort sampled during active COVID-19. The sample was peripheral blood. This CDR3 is CASSPARASTDTQYF. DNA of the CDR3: TGTGCCAGCTCACCAGCCAGGGCGAGCACAGATACGCAGTATTTT.